The 10 T cell receptor beta chains listed next were all sequenced from one sample in a study of breast tumors, draining lymph nodes, adjacent tissues. Samples came from axillary lymph nodes draining the breast cancer. One entry per CDR3 protein, called by TCRdb with MiXCR from the multiplex PCR reads. The profile shows around 110,000 distinct CDR3 sequences, 30% of them singletons. Source material: axillary lymph node tissue. The receptors come from a female donor with breast cancer. Some clones in this sample may be carry-over from other donors' samples.

This chain uses TRBV6-6 with TRBJ1-2, with a tentative D call TRBD1 (5 bases). The ends were cut back, 2 bases at V and 0 bases at J, with 19 bases in the middle. This CDR3 has 18 residues. Germline values: CDR1 MNHNY, CDR2 SVGAGI (reference sequence). For the CDR3, the DNA is TGTGCCAGCAGTTACAGGGCAGGGATGATCCATCCTAACTATGGCTACACCTTC. Encoded protein: CASSYRAGMIHPNYGYTF.

DNA for the CDR3: TGCGCCAGCAGCTCTTCGACAGGGTGGATGACTGAAGCTTTCTTT. This sequence encodes CASSSSTGWMTEAFF. The chain couples TRBV5-1 to TRBJ1-1; 7 bases align to TRBD1. Trimming at V came to 3 bases and at J to 5 bases, leaving 10 bases not matched to a gene. Germline CDR1 SGHRS, CDR2 YFSETQ. The CDR3 runs to 15 residues.

This clonotype was counted ten times or more. The V and J genes are TRBV6-5 and TRBJ1-2; D remains ambiguous. The CDR3 totals 13 residues. The germline V gene encodes CDR1 MNHEY and CDR2 SVGAGI. V gave up 11 bases and J gave up 2 bases, with 15 bases separating them. The CDR3, as DNA: TGTGCCGCCACCAAGAGCAGAAACTATGGCTACACCTTC. Translated, it gives CAATKSRNYGYTF.

This clonotype was recorded many times. The genes are TRBV11-1 and TRBJ2-3; 8 bases align to TRBD1. The CDR3 loop spans 16 amino acids. Germline-derived CDR1 and CDR2 are SGHAT and FQDESV (reference sequence). The junction had 12 bases not matched to a gene; V was cut back by 7 bases and J by 3 bases. Here the CDR3 DNA reads TGTGCCAGCAACGAAGACGGACAGGGATTAACAGATACGCAGTATTTT. Residues: CASNEDGQGLTDTQYF.

V usage is TRBV24-1 and J usage is TRBJ2-3; 12 nucleotides line up with TRBD2. J lost 4 bases, V lost 4 bases, and 8 bases had no gene match. The CDR3 runs to 17 residues. Germline V gene lookup returns CDR1 KGHDR and CDR2 SFDVKD. This CDR3 is CATSDSSGRARADTQYF. The CDR3 coding sequence is TGTGCCACCAGTGACTCTAGCGGGAGGGCCCGCGCAGATACGCAGTATTTT.

This clonotype occurred many times. This chain connects TRBV20-1 to TRBJ2-5; 9 bases are shared with TRBD2. CDR3 size: 15 residues. The germline CDR1 and CDR2 sequences are DFQATT and SNEGSKA (reference sequence). Trimming removed 1 base from V and 5 bases from J; junction bases left unmatched: 8. CDR3 amino acids: CSARVGGGAGETQYF. DNA of the CDR3: TGCAGTGCTAGAGTTGGCGGGGGGGCGGGGGAGACCCAGTACTTC.

V gene TRBV29-1 combines with J gene TRBJ2-3; D is perhaps TRBD2 (6 bases). The CDR3 is 14 amino acids. The V gene's germline CDR1 is SQVTM and CDR2 ANQGSEA. V gave up 7 bases and J gave up 2 bases, with 16 bases separating them. CDR3 DNA: TGCAGCGAATACGGGAGTGGGGTCACAGATACGCAGTATTTT. Translated, it gives CSEYGSGVTDTQYF.

A remark on this clonotype: Relative to the germline gene, one junction end is altered; a read error may explain this. The gene calls are TRBV19 and TRBJ1-6; 8 nucleotides align to TRBD1. CDR3 length equals 15 residues. The germline V gene encodes CDR1 LNHDA and CDR2 SQIVND (reference sequence). The CDR3 reads CARSPRTGLNSPLHF. The CDR3 DNA reads as TGCGCCCGTAGTCCTCGGACAGGGCTCAATTCACCCCTCCACTTT.

This clonotype was picked up one time. At one of its ends the junction is not consistent with the germline gene, which may arise from a read error. The V call is TRBV7-3, the J call TRBJ2-3; D possibly uses TRBD1 or TRBD2 (5 bases each). The CDR3 is 15 amino acids. Germline V gene sequence: CDR1 SGHTA, CDR2 FQGTGA. DNA for the CDR3: TGTGCCGGCAGCTTAAGAGGGGTTAGCACAGATACGCAGTATTTC. It codes for CAGSLRGVSTDTQYF.

With regard to this clonotype: Because the CDR3 is missing its conserved closing phenylalanine or tryptophan, this is likely a read error. The V call is TRBV29-1, the J call TRBJ2-7; maybe TRBD1 (5 bases). Trimming cost V 5 bases and J 5 bases, with 10 bases left between them. The CDR3 sequence is 11 residues long. CDR1 and CDR2 from the germline V gene are SQVTM and ANQGSEA. The CDR3 region is CSVSQANEQYP. In nucleotides, the CDR3 is TGCAGCGTTTCACAGGCGAACGAGCAGTACCCC.